This TCR beta chain was documented in a study of cytomegalovirus exposure and HLA in healthy donors (dated by TCRdb to between 2016 and 2019). Describing the broader study: According to an earlier analysis of 587 of the donors, roughly 180 million T cells yielded some 120 million unique TCR beta sequences and more than 250 Gb of sequence data. Roughly 310 gigabases of sequencing data and tens of millions of unique TCR sequences were included in an early release covering about 700 HLA-typed donors. Among the roughly 390 genotyped donors, around 81% belonged to the genetic ancestry cluster associated with self-reported Caucasian donors. The study was designed to test whether signatures of past pathogen exposure could be identified by cataloging public T cell receptors. The study used immunosequencing to profile the T cell repertoires of approximately 650 subjects and linked those repertoires to cytomegalovirus serostatus. In addition to the first cohort of 666 subjects, a separate validation cohort of approximately 120 different subjects was used. To predict cytomegalovirus infection status, the study brought together high-throughput TCR immunosequencing, statistical association of individual TCRs with disease status, and machine learning. In a later analysis, previously published TCR beta repertoires from 550 to 750 donors were re-analyzed and high-resolution HLA genotyping was added so that TCR occurrence patterns could be studied. In the later analysis, no new phenotypic data were used to find candidate immune exposures; instead, reliance was placed on TCR beta sequences and their occurrence across donors. An earlier analysis of some 500 of the donors used high-throughput TCR beta sequencing to judge whether each TCR beta V gene segment behaved as functional or pseudogenic. Donor age, sex, ethnicity and CMV serostatus were collected together with the repertoire data. A later genetic analysis took genome-wide SNP genotypes for 398 of the 666 donors and used that subset as a discovery cohort. Every discovery cohort repertoire had been produced on one sequencing platform. Class I and class II HLA loci were covered by the typing at four-digit resolution. The number of typed donors differed by locus: about 620-630 for A, B, C, DRB1 and DQB1; approximately 520 for DQA1; 606 for DPA1; and around 470 for DPB1. Five DR-DQ haplotypes were treated as single units for association and clustering because of strong linkage in the cohort. Among 398 genotyped donors of the cohort, an average of around 250,000 unique TCR beta nucleotide sequences was sequenced per donor, of which 15% to 20% were non-productive.

With regard to this clone: No cognate antigen has been identified for it. It has no much larger one-base neighbor in the sample; base qualities were not kept.

The cohort was made up of 500 to 850 healthy bone marrow donors. All cohort members were sampled while nominally healthy, although unrecorded immune exposures were likely present. The donor was CMV seropositive and was included in the group of almost 300 seropositive cohort members. A peripheral blood sample was collected from each donor, and TCR beta sequencing was performed on peripheral blood mononuclear cells. The Qiagen DNeasy Blood Extraction Kit was used to extract genomic DNA from the blood cell samples. Beyond this particular receptor, the publication reports: In both the original and validation cohorts, the classifier was reported to diagnose cytomegalovirus status with high specificity and sensitivity. The presence/absence analyses assumed that sequencing depth was roughly uniform across donors, and that assumption may not be true. Only TCR beta chains were sequenced in this cohort, and the absence of alpha or paired-chain data limited detectable features. Correlated functional status among segregating V segments might be attributable to linkage disequilibrium, but an unknown experimental factor could not be ruled out. According to a later genetic analysis, donors in an Asian-associated ancestry cluster had fewer N-insertions in productive TCRs than the roughly 660-donor mean. A few of the identified cytomegalovirus-associated TCR beta chains were confirmed in vitro to be specific for cytomegalovirus antigens. Because counts were too low, about 15 rarely observed V segments, including chromosome 9 orphons, were left out of the earlier analysis of a few hundred of the donors. Some IMGT-functional V segments, including TRBV6-2 and TRBV6-3, could not be distinguished by the 87-base-pair reads and were therefore excluded. In a later analysis, the rate of TCR association differed among HLA loci, with DRB1 alleles having the most associated TCRs and HLA-C alleles having the fewest. At a false discovery rate of 0.05, a later analysis linked roughly 17,000 TCR beta sequences to specific HLA alleles. CMV serostatus was the only immune exposure information available for the cohort. A further reported finding was that TCR beta sequences accurately predicted the HLA-A and HLA-B alleles for most subjects in the first cohort. A later genetic analysis associated a missense DCLRE1C variant with V-gene and J-gene trimming of TCR beta chains, and an independent cohort replicated the association. The study gave a list of some 150 TCR beta chains associated with cytomegalovirus. Broadly in line with IMGT annotations, most TCR beta V segments showed up in productive rearrangements about 90% or about 30% of the time in an earlier analysis of around 550 of the donors. Several of the top co-occurrence clusters appeared to be linked to parvovirus B19, influenza, CMV and Epstein-Barr virus, according to a later analysis. Strong co-occurrence of HLA alleles, especially DR and DQ, made assigning TCR associations to individual alleles difficult. It was suggested by the authors that the approach could potentially be generalized to other disease states and immunological phenotypes. The sequencing pipeline was judged likely to have produced a cluster of highly shared sequence variants as a technical artifact. Most TCR sequences were seen in very few donors, while some public TCRs were found in many individuals. Most CMV-associated TCR beta chains appeared to be HLA-restricted in a later analysis, and the HLA associations seemed to be driven largely by CMV exposure. In a later analysis, HLA-associated TCR beta chains showed more clonal expansion and lower generation probabilities than non-associated chains that were equally common. Because HLA typing was missing for some donors at each locus, association tests included only the typed subset.

V is pared back by 4 bases and J by 5 bases, with 14 bases lying between the germline termini. For CDR1 and CDR2, the germline V gene lists SGDLS and YYNGEE. Inclusive of the bounding cysteine and phenylalanine, the CDR3 is 14 residues long. CDR3 DNA is the only sequence kept; it has 42 bases, read in frame from the first base. Library preparation used the immunoSEQ multiplex PCR assay. The multiplex PCR relied on a mix of 60 forward primers for TCR Vbeta segments and 13 reverse primers for TCR Jbeta segments. A multiplex PCR assay on genomic DNA amplified the CDR3 region of rearranged TCR beta genes. On the Illumina HiSeq System, the amplified TCR beta libraries were sequenced as 87-base-pair reads. Turning to the authors' computational methods: A later analysis counted 75 million to 100 million unique TCR beta chains across the approximately 700 repertoires, and some 11 million of these chains were shared by at least two donors. Raw reads were error-corrected and collapsed into unique sequences by a nearest-neighbor algorithm in which closely related sequences were merged to remove PCR and sequencing errors. Alignment of CDR3 sequences to IMGT reference sequences was used to assign V, D and J gene segments. For a sequence to be retained, at least a six-nucleotide match to both a V gene segment and a J gene segment was required. A rearrangement was called productive if the CDR3 had no stop codons and remained in frame with V and J, and every other rearrangement was called non-productive. CDR3 was defined by IMGT convention, running from the second conserved V-encoded cysteine to the conserved J-encoded phenylalanine. In an earlier analysis of more than 550 of the donors, sequences lacking an unambiguous match to a single V gene segment were excluded. In an earlier analysis of approximately 590 of the donors, V segments were called functional above 56.7% productive rearrangements and were called segregating when the between-donor standard deviation exceeded 5%. A statistical classification framework was developed to diagnose cytomegalovirus status using the catalog of TCR beta chain sequences. V and J gene assignment, in a later analysis, came from comparing TCR nucleotide sequences with IMGT/GENE-DB human TR gene sequences. In a later analysis, CDR3 sequences and most-parsimonious VDJ recombination scenarios were assigned using the TCRdist pipeline. In a later analysis, each TCR beta chain was defined by its CDR3 amino acid sequence together with its V-gene family, and reads without a unique V-gene family were excluded. In a later analysis, 450 to 600 highly shared, low-generation-probability nucleotide sequences were removed to address suspected cross-contamination and a sequencing artifact. In a later analysis, a clonal expansion index was calculated for each public chain from normalized within-repertoire ranks of inferred template counts. In a later analysis, generation probabilities were computed using a VDJ recombination model fitted to out-of-frame rearrangements, and the results were checked against IGoR. Hypergeometric tests were used in a later analysis to score TCR-TCR, TCR-HLA and TCR-CMV co-occurrence, with a repertoire-size bias correction applied to the TCR pairs. A later analysis estimated false discovery rates by permuting HLA or CMV assignments 20 times. In a later analysis, co-occurring TCRs were grouped using DBSCAN, with TCRdist sequence similarity added in when clustering inside HLA-allele-positive subsets. Repertoires with fewer than 30,000 or more than 120,000 public chains were left out of co-occurrence clustering, as were a few repertoires with anomalous nucleotide sharing. Not all clones reach the TCRdb copy of this immuneACCESS table, which keeps in-frame sequences only. Checked studies attribute under half of the gap to unresolved V genes and leave the rest unexplained. The DNA was the basis for D and trimming; V, J and clone size are from that table. The sample contains about 160,000 clones, around 75% of them found a single time. The ten largest clonotypes hold about 3% of the sample.

This TCR was recovered from a woman in her forties or fifties in good health and CMV-seropositive. The V gene is TRBV9 and the J gene is TRBJ2-3; possibly the D gene is TRBD1, per 5 matching bases. Sequenced: PBMCs. The DNA reads as follows: TGTGCCAGCAGCTTCTCCAGGGATCAAGATACGCAGTATTTT. It translates to CASSFSRDQDTQYF.